This T cell receptor beta chain was retrieved from a study of blood T cell repertoires in COVID-19. For the study at large: Samples representing acute and convalescent COVID-19 were sourced from the United States, Italy and Spain.

Note on this clone: Different DNA sequences within this sample yield the same CDR3.

Per germline, CDR1 SGHRS and CDR2 YFSETQ. The CDR3 length is 15 residues. Trimming cost V 0 bases and J 1 base; bases outside gene matches: 0. Original data processing: Quantification of nucleated cells was approximated via reference gene primer amplification. Assay used: immunoSEQ multiplex PCR; TCRdb lists only in-frame clones, some missing. V and J calls and clone size come straight from that table; D and trimming were deduced from the DNA. This table has some 120,000 clones, almost 85% appearing once. The sequenced sample consisted of peripheral blood. This receptor was identified in a man between 70 and 80 years old with active or convalescent COVID-19. The chain is built from TRBV5-1 and TRBJ2-5, with 10 bases lining up with TRBD2. CDR3 region: CASSLVAGGQETQYF. CDR3 nucleotides: TGCGCCAGCAGCTTGGTAGCGGGGGGCCAAGAGACCCAGTACTTC.